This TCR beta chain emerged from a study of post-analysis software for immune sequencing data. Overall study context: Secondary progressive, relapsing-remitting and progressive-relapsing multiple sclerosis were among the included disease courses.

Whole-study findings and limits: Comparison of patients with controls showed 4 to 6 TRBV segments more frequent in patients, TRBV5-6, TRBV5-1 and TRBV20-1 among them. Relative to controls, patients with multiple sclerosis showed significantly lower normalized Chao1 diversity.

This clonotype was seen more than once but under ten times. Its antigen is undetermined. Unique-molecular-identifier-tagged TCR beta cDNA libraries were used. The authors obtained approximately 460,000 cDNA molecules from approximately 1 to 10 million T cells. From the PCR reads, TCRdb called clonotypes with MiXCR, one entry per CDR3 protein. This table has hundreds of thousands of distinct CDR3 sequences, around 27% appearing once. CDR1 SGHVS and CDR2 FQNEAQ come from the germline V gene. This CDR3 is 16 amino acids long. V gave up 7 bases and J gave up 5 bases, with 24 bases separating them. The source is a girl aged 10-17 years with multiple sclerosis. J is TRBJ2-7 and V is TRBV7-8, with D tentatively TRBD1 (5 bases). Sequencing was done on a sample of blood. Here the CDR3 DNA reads TGTGCCAGCAACCCGGTGTGGGTAGGGGCTTTCGACGAGCAGTACTTC. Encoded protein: CASNPVWVGAFDEQYF.